This entry lists 30 T cell receptor beta chains sequenced from one sample in a study of blood T cell repertoires in COVID-19. Sequencing was performed with immunoSEQ multiplex PCR; in TCRdb, only in-frame clones are kept and a portion is missing. The sample holds around 190,000 clones, more than 80% seen once. Source material: peripheral blood. These receptors all come from a woman aged 55 to 70 with acute or convalescent COVID-19.

The gene calls are TRBV3-1 (or the pseudogene TRBV3-2) and TRBJ2-1; 12 positions match TRBD2. Unmatched junction bases numbered 8, after V lost 4 bases and J lost 4 bases. Germline CDR1 LGHDT, CDR2 YNNKEL (reference sequence). The CDR3 contains 17 residues. This CDR3 is CASSRGLAGSVYNEQFF. The CDR3 DNA is TGTGCCAGCAGCCGAGGACTAGCGGGGTCCGTTTACAATGAGCAGTTCTTC.

This chain connects TRBV7-9 to TRBJ1-5; D is possibly TRBD1 (6 bases). Germline V gene data show CDR1 as SEHNR and CDR2 as FQNEAQ (reference sequence). This CDR3 comprises 13 residues. Trimming left V 11 bases short and J 2 bases short, with 13 bases between. The CDR3 loop is CASGAGGNQPQHF. The CDR3 region has the DNA TGTGCCTCGGGCGCAGGGGGCAATCAGCCCCAGCATTTT.

The V call is TRBV7-3, the J call TRBJ2-1; D perhaps matches TRBD2 (5 bases). The CDR3 sequence is 19 residues long. Trimming left V 5 bases short and J 0 bases short, with 23 bases between. CDR1 is SGHTA and CDR2 is FQGTGA in the germline V gene. CDR3 residues: CASSPTTHRRARSYNEQFF. DNA of the CDR3: TGTGCCAGCAGCCCCACAACCCACCGGCGGGCCCGCTCCTACAATGAGCAGTTCTTC.

V and J are TRBV5-5 and TRBJ1-2, with 7 bases aligning to TRBD1. V lost 0 bases to trimming and J lost 8 bases; unmatched junction nucleotides: 10. Germline CDR1 SGHKS, CDR2 YYEKEE (reference sequence). The CDR3 sequence is 15 residues long. The CDR3 reads CASSLVGGFEGGYTF. The CDR3 region has the DNA TGTGCCAGCAGCTTGGTAGGGGGCTTTGAAGGAGGCTACACCTTC.

The J gene is TRBJ1-1, the V gene TRBV4-1; D is unclear. This CDR3 has 15 residues. Germline CDR1 MGHRA, CDR2 YSYEKL. V was shortened by 0 bases and J by 4 bases, with 12 bases between the two germline ends. Written as DNA, the CDR3 is TGCGCCAGCAGCCAAGACGGCTTCGAGGGCACTGAAGCTTTCTTT. Encoded protein: CASSQDGFEGTEAFF.

This clone was picked up a small number of times. The V gene is TRBV28, the J gene TRBJ2-2; TRBD2 agrees at 10 bases. V dropped 3 bases and J dropped 5; count of bases not matched to a gene: 3. The CDR3 runs to 15 residues. Germline V lookup: CDR1 MDHEN, CDR2 SYDVKM. The CDR3 is CASSFELAGTGELFF. CDR3 coding DNA: TGTGCCAGCAGTTTTGAACTAGCGGGAACCGGGGAGCTGTTTTTT.

This chain joins TRBV7-6 and TRBJ1-3, with 7 bases lining up with TRBD1. The CDR3 runs 17 residues. V dropped 1 base and J dropped 4; count of bases not matched to a gene: 10. Germline lookup yields CDR1 SGHVS and CDR2 FNYEAQ. The CDR3 is CASSLVPGGEVGNTIYF. CDR3 coding DNA: TGTGCCAGCAGCTTAGTCCCAGGGGGTGAAGTAGGAAACACCATATATTTT.

V usage is TRBV25-1 and J usage is TRBJ1-1; D gene uncertain. Germline-derived CDR1 and CDR2 are MGHDK and SYGVNS. The CDR3 has 13 amino acids. Trimming removed 5 bases at V and 1 base at J, with 8 bases between. CDR3 sequence (DNA): TGTGCCAGCAGTTACAGCAAGAACACTGAAGCTTTCTTT. Translated: CASSYSKNTEAFF. The complete variable domain, with remaining parts taken from reference TRBV25-1 and TRBJ1-1, reads EADIYQTPRYLVIGTGKKITLECSQTMGHDKMYWYQQDPGMELHLIHYSYGVNSTEKGDLSSESTVSRIRTEHFPLTLESARPSHTSQYLCASSYSKNTEAFFGQGTRLTVV.

The chain recombines TRBV11-3 with TRBJ2-5, with 8 bases fitting TRBD1. CDR1 and CDR2 (germline): SGHNT, YENEEA. V was pared by 5 bases and J by 1 base, with 3 bases of the junction left unmatched. The CDR3 is 14 residues long. The chain's CDR3 is CASSPGQGQETQYF. The CDR3 DNA sequence: TGTGCCAGCAGCCCCGGACAGGGCCAAGAGACCCAGTACTTC.

The chain is built from TRBV20-1 and TRBJ1-4; the D gene is possibly TRBD1 (5 bases). The V end was cut by 3 bases, the J end by 11 bases, with 16 bases between. Per germline, CDR1 DFQATT and CDR2 SNEGSKA (reference sequence). The CDR3 loop spans 13 amino acids. The chain's CDR3 is CSASISGDGKLFF. CDR3 bases: TGCAGTGCTAGTATCTCGGGGGATGGGAAACTGTTTTTT.

This chain uses TRBV11-2 with TRBJ1-5; 8 bases match TRBD1. Germline V gene sequence: CDR1 SGHAT, CDR2 FQNNGV. This CDR3 spans 13 amino acids. The trim removed 6 bases at V and 7 bases at J, leaving 5 bases unmatched. CDR3 DNA sequence: TGTGCCAGCAGTCAGGGGGCCGGGCAGCCCCAGCATTTT. Translation: CASSQGAGQPQHF.

The gene calls are TRBV6-6 and TRBJ2-3; D perhaps matches TRBD2 (6 bases). The germline gives CDR1 MNHNY, CDR2 SVGAGI (reference sequence). V was shortened by 2 bases and J by 0 bases, with 6 bases between the two germline ends. This CDR3 has 14 residues. CDR3 nucleotide sequence: TGTGCCAGCAGTTACGCGGGGAGCACAGATACGCAGTATTTT. Its protein product is CASSYAGSTDTQYF.

The rearrangement links TRBV19 to TRBJ2-3, with 8 bases matching TRBD1. V shed 5 bases and J 3 bases; nucleotides not matched to a gene: 7. Germline V gene lookup returns CDR1 LNHDA and CDR2 SQIVND (reference sequence). The CDR3 is 15 residues long. The CDR3 reads CASSPDRGPTDTQYF. CDR3 DNA sequence: TGTGCCAGTAGTCCCGACAGGGGACCGACAGATACGCAGTATTTT.

The chain joins TRBV6-5 to TRBJ1-2, with D uncertain. CDR3 length: 14 residues. The V end was cut by 7 bases, the J end by 4 bases, with 16 bases between. Germline V gene sequence: CDR1 MNHEY, CDR2 SVGAGI. Here the CDR3 reads CASKEATVGYGYTF. Here the CDR3 DNA reads TGTGCCAGCAAGGAGGCGACCGTAGGCTATGGCTACACCTTC.

This chain connects TRBV19 to TRBJ1-6; D remains unclear. This CDR3 has 12 residues. V was cut by 7 bases and J by 10 bases, with 11 bases left in between. The V gene's germline CDR1 is LNHDA and CDR2 SQIVND (reference sequence). The CDR3 DNA reads as TGTGCCAGTACATCAGGCTTATCACCCCTCCACTTT. Its translation: CASTSGLSPLHF.

This clone occurred once. Other DNA sequences of this sample code for an identical CDR3. This CDR3 is CASSSLAGGPDTQYF. In DNA form, the CDR3 reads TGTGCCAGCAGCTCACTAGCGGGAGGGCCGGATACGCAGTATTTT. This chain connects TRBV7-2 to TRBJ2-3; TRBD2 matches at 13 bases. V trimming: 4 bases; J trimming: 6 bases; junction bases outside the gene matches: 4. Germline V gene sequence: CDR1 SGHTA, CDR2 FQGNSA. The CDR3 has 15 residues.

This rearrangement joins TRBV27 to TRBJ1-2; D may be TRBD1 (6 bases). Trimming took 5 bases from V and 8 from J, leaving 21 bases between them. In germline, CDR1 is MNHEY, CDR2 SMNVEV (reference sequence). This CDR3 has 15 residues. As DNA, the CDR3 is TGTGCCAGCAGTCCCTACACAAACAGGGATACGGGCTACACCTTC. Protein product: CASSPYTNRDTGYTF.

The chain uses TRBV5-1 and TRBJ2-1; 8 nucleotides align to TRBD1. Losses at the gene ends were 4 bases for V and 4 bases for J; bases not matched to a gene: 10. Germline CDR1 SGHRS, CDR2 YFSETQ. The CDR3 totals 16 residues. The CDR3 DNA is TGCGCCAGCAGCGCCCAGGGGACAGGATCTTACAATGAGCAGTTCTTC. Its translation: CASSAQGTGSYNEQFF.

V gene TRBV15 combines with J gene TRBJ2-7; TRBD1 matches at 11 bases. The ends lost 3 bases at V and 2 bases at J; junction bases unmatched: 12. Germline V CDR1 and CDR2: LNHNV, YYDKDF (reference sequence). The CDR3 extends over 18 amino acids. Here the CDR3 DNA reads TGTGCCACCAGCAGGCGGGACAGGGGGTTCTCTTTTCCCTACGAGCAGTACGTC. This codes for CATSRRDRGFSFPYEQYV.

This clone has only a few counts. V is TRBV29-1 and J is TRBJ1-3; 8 bases are shared with TRBD1. Germline CDR1 and CDR2: SQVTM and ANQGSEA. The V gene end was trimmed by 2 bases and the J gene end by 5 bases; junction bases not matched to a gene: 5. The CDR3 contains 14 residues. CDR3 sequence (DNA): TGCAGCGTTGAATTGGGGACAGGTCGAAACACCATATATTTT. Its translation is CSVELGTGRNTIYF.

This chain joins TRBV24-1 and TRBJ1-5, with D tentatively TRBD1 (5 bases). Germline values: CDR1 KGHDR, CDR2 SFDVKD. V was trimmed by 2 bases and J by 4 bases, leaving 8 bases between them. The CDR3 totals 14 residues. The CDR3 spells CATSDSQGNQPQHF. The DNA of the CDR3 is TGTGCCACCAGTGATTCCCAGGGAAATCAGCCCCAGCATTTT.

The rearrangement uses TRBV10-3 and TRBJ2-7, with a tentative D call TRBD2 (6 bases). The CDR3 is 14 residues long. Trimming took 2 bases from V and 2 from J, leaving 10 bases between them. Per the germline V gene, CDR1 is ENHRY and CDR2 is SYGVKD. In nucleotides, the CDR3 is TGTGCCATCAGTGAGAGGCTAGCGACCTACGAGCAGTACTTC. This gives the protein CAISERLATYEQYF.

The V gene is TRBV9, the J gene TRBJ2-7; no clear D gene. Germline CDR1 is SGDLS and CDR2 is YYNGEE. The V gene lost 4 bases and the J gene lost 5 bases, with 16 bases spanning the gap. This CDR3 region has 14 residues. CDR3 sequence (DNA): TGTGCCAGCAGCCCCACTACTATTTCTGACGAGCAGTACTTC. It yields the protein CASSPTTISDEQYF.

CDR3 amino acids: CASSLLAGTDTQYF. CDR3 DNA sequence: TGTGCCAGCAGCTTACTAGCGGGCACAGATACGCAGTATTTT. The V call is TRBV11-3, the J call TRBJ2-3, with 7 bases aligning to TRBD2. Trimming at V came to 2 bases and at J to 1 base, leaving 0 bases not matched to a gene. Germline V gene sequence: CDR1 SGHNT, CDR2 YENEEA. The CDR3 loop spans 14 amino acids.

The genes are TRBV29-1 and TRBJ2-3, with 7 bases matching TRBD2. This CDR3 region has 16 residues. With 6 bases clipped from V and 0 bases from J, the junction kept 12 bases outside the gene matches. The germline V gene encodes CDR1 SQVTM and CDR2 ANQGSEA. The CDR3 reads CSVVQRGPTSTDTQYF. The CDR3 region has the DNA TGCAGCGTCGTCCAGCGGGGTCCGACTAGCACAGATACGCAGTATTTT.

This clone was seen once. J is TRBJ1-1 and V is TRBV9; D gene uncertain. The CDR3 extends over 13 amino acids. Germline V gene data show CDR1 as SGDLS and CDR2 as YYNGEE. Trimming pared 0 bases from V and 4 bases from J, leaving 7 bases between. In nucleotides, the CDR3 is TGTGCCAGCAGCGTAGGGGCAGTCACTGAAGCTTTCTTT. Its protein is CASSVGAVTEAFF.

V usage is TRBV7-2 and J usage is TRBJ1-2, with 8 positions matching TRBD1. After removal of 5 bases from V and 4 bases from J, the junction contained 9 bases not matched to a gene. Germline V CDR1 and CDR2: SGHTA, FQGNSA. This CDR3 has 15 residues. CDR3 DNA: TGTGCCAGCAGCGTACAGGGGGGGATAGGCTATGGCTACACCTTC. Translation gives CASSVQGGIGYGYTF.

The V gene is TRBV30, the J gene TRBJ1-2; D is unclear. The CDR3 spans 16 residues. V was pared by 0 bases and J by 2 bases, with 16 bases between. CDR1 and CDR2 from the germline V gene are GTSNPN and SVGIG (reference sequence). CDR3 amino acids: CAWSVSPHARNYGYTF. The CDR3 nucleotides are TGTGCCTGGAGTGTAAGTCCTCACGCACGGAACTATGGCTACACCTTC. Filled out from reference TRBV30 and TRBJ1-2, the complete variable domain reads SQTIHQWPATLVQPVGSPLSLECTVEGTSNPNLYWYRQAAGRGLQLLFYSVGIGQISSEVPQNLSASRPQDRQFILSSKKLLLSDSGFYLCAWSVSPHARNYGYTFGSGTRLTVV.

The J gene is TRBJ1-5, the V gene TRBV7-8; D remains unclear. Between the trimmed V and J ends, which lost 1 base and 3 bases, there was a span of 16 bases. The CDR3 is 17 amino acids. Germline V CDR1 and CDR2: SGHVS, FQNEAQ. The CDR3 DNA is TGTGCCAGCAGCTTAGTTCCTCGGTCCGTATACAATCAGCCCCAGCATTTT. This sequence encodes CASSLVPRSVYNQPQHF.

This clone was seen a handful of times. The chain uses TRBV5-1 and TRBJ1-1; D not resolved. Deletions cut 5 bases from V and 4 bases from J, with 12 bases between. CDR1 SGHRS and CDR2 YFSETQ come from the germline V gene. The CDR3 has 13 amino acids. Here the CDR3 DNA reads TGCGCCAGCAGTAACACCCCGTTCACTGAAGCTTTCTTT. It translates to CASSNTPFTEAFF. Drawing the rest from reference TRBV5-1 and TRBJ1-1, the complete variable domain is KAGVTQTPRYLIKTRGQQVTLSCSPISGHRSVSWYQQTPGQGLQFLFEYFSETQRNKGNFPGRFSGRQFSNSRSEMNVSTLELGDSALYLCASSNTPFTEAFFGQGTRLTVV.